These 18 T cell receptor beta chains were sequenced from one sample in a study of T cell changes during pregnancy in multiple sclerosis. Some clones are missing from TCRdb's copy, which holds only in-frame ones; the method was immunoSEQ multiplex PCR. There are around 33,000 clones in the sample; about nine tenths occur only once, and about 5.3% lies in the top ten. The material sequenced was peripheral blood, taken in the third trimester of pregnancy. These TCRs come from a female donor in good health, enrolled as a control in a pregnancy study.

The V gene is TRBV4-2, the J gene TRBJ2-3; TRBD2 matches at 8 bases. CDR1 and CDR2 (germline): LGHNA, YNFKEQ. With 0 bases clipped from V and 6 bases from J, the junction kept 8 bases outside the gene matches. This CDR3 region has 16 residues. CDR3 region: CASSQERTGGADTQYF. The CDR3 nucleotides are TGTGCCAGCAGCCAAGAGAGGACGGGAGGGGCCGATACGCAGTATTTT.

The rearrangement uses TRBV4-3 and TRBJ2-1, with 8 bases identical to TRBD2. The germline gives CDR1 LGHNA, CDR2 YSLEER. The trim removed 3 bases at V and 0 bases at J, leaving 7 bases unmatched. The length of the CDR3 is 17 residues. The CDR3 loop is CASSHSAGAFSYNEQFF. The DNA for the CDR3 is TGCGCCAGCAGCCACTCAGCGGGGGCCTTCTCCTACAATGAGCAGTTCTTC.

The chain uses TRBV6-5 and TRBJ1-2; D is perhaps TRBD1 (6 bases). The CDR3 covers 14 residues. Germline values: CDR1 MNHEY, CDR2 SVGAGI. The germline V and J ends were trimmed by 6 bases and 6 bases, with 17 bases remaining between them. The DNA for the CDR3 is TGTGCCAGCAGCCTATCGGGGGGGACAAATGGCTACACCTTC. Its protein is CASSLSGGTNGYTF.

The J gene is TRBJ2-1, the V gene TRBV5-4; TRBD2 aligns across 14 bases. Germline V gene sequence: CDR1 SGHNT, CDR2 YYREEE (reference sequence). V shed 7 bases and J 8 bases; nucleotides not matched to a gene: 2. CDR3 length: 13 amino acids. Here the CDR3 DNA reads TGTGCCAGCGGGACTAGCGGGAGCTATGAGCAGTTCTTC. Residues: CASGTSGSYEQFF.

The chain links TRBV28 to TRBJ2-7, with TRBD2 identical over 7 bases. The V gene end was trimmed by 6 bases and the J gene end by 2 bases; junction bases not matched to a gene: 10. CDR3 length equals 15 residues. Looked up from germline, CDR1 is MDHEN and CDR2 is SYDVKM. The CDR3 is CASRRGDGQTYEQYF. The CDR3, as DNA: TGTGCCAGCAGACGGGGGGACGGCCAGACCTACGAGCAGTACTTC.

The rearrangement links TRBV19 to TRBJ1-1; 9 nucleotides align to TRBD1. J was trimmed by 11 bases and V by 4 bases; bases with no gene match: 8. Germline V CDR1 and CDR2: LNHDA, SQIVND (reference sequence). CDR3 length: 13 residues. CDR3 DNA sequence: TGTGCCAGTAGTACTGGGACAGGGTTGTTCGCTTTCTTT. As protein: CASSTGTGLFAFF.

This sequence joins TRBV13 and TRBJ2-6; TRBD1 might be the D (5 bases). The CDR3 length is 15 residues. V was trimmed by 6 bases and J by 4 bases, leaving 13 bases between them. The V gene's germline CDR1 is PRHDT and CDR2 FYEKMQ (reference sequence). The CDR3 loop reads CASRDQGAGANVLTF. For the CDR3, the DNA is TGTGCCAGCAGGGACCAGGGTGCCGGGGCCAACGTCCTGACTTTC.

This chain connects TRBV28 to TRBJ2-5; 12 nucleotides match TRBD2. CDR1 is MDHEN and CDR2 is SYDVKM in the germline V gene. The length of the CDR3 is 16 residues. V trimming: 2 bases; J trimming: 4 bases; junction bases outside the gene matches: 5. Here the CDR3 reads CASSLRQLAGGETQYF. The CDR3, as DNA: TGTGCCAGCAGTTTAAGGCAACTAGCGGGAGGAGAGACCCAGTACTTC.

The chain employs TRBV5-1 and TRBJ2-7, with 9 nucleotides matching TRBD1. J gave up 6 bases and V 3 bases, and 7 bases lay outside the gene matches. Germline loops: CDR1 SGHRS, CDR2 YFSETQ. The CDR3 runs 14 residues. CDR3 sequence: CASSSGTGTFEQYF. CDR3 sequence (DNA): TGCGCCAGCAGCTCCGGGACAGGGACGTTCGAGCAGTACTTC.

The chain couples TRBV5-4 to TRBJ1-1, with D possibly matching TRBD1 (5 bases). Between the trimmed V and J ends, which lost 7 bases and 0 bases, there was a span of 13 bases. CDR3 length: 14 amino acids. CDR1 and CDR2 (germline): SGHNT, YYREEE (reference sequence). CDR3 sequence: CASQRTLLNTEAFF. CDR3 DNA sequence: TGTGCCAGCCAGAGGACACTGTTGAACACTGAAGCTTTCTTT.

V usage is TRBV27 and J usage is TRBJ2-7, with TRBD2 as a possible D gene (5 bases). This CDR3 contains 14 residues. Germline CDR1 MNHEY, CDR2 SMNVEV (reference sequence). Trimming pared 8 bases from V and 2 bases from J, leaving 16 bases between. The CDR3 is CASRDSGNAYEQYF. The CDR3 nucleotides read TGTGCCAGCCGAGATTCCGGGAACGCCTACGAGCAGTACTTC.

The chain uses TRBV28 and TRBJ2-5; 12 positions match TRBD2. The germline V gene has CDR1 MDHEN and CDR2 SYDVKM. V trimming: 6 bases; J trimming: 5 bases; junction bases outside the gene matches: 13. This CDR3 is 17 amino acids long. CDR3 amino acids: CASSPPPSGRAGETQYF. CDR3 DNA sequence: TGTGCCAGCAGCCCCCCCCCTAGCGGGAGGGCGGGGGAGACCCAGTACTTC.

The chain recombines TRBV25-1 with TRBJ2-2; TRBD1 might be the D (5 bases). The CDR3 length is 15 residues. V shed 1 base and J shed 1 base, with 7 bases lying between them. Looked up from germline, CDR1 is MGHDK and CDR2 is SYGVNS. CDR3 coding DNA: TGTGCCAGCAGTGAATCTACAGGGAACACCGGGGAGCTGTTTTTT. This gives the protein CASSESTGNTGELFF.

Only one count was recorded for this clone. V is TRBV15 and J is TRBJ2-3; TRBD2 agrees at 8 bases. V gave up 1 base and J gave up 4 bases; unmatched junction bases: 1. Germline assignment: CDR1 LNHNV and CDR2 YYDKDF (reference sequence). This CDR3 contains 14 residues. The CDR3 nucleotides read TGTGCCACCAGCAGAGCGGGAGGGGCAGATACGCAGTATTTT. Protein: CATSRAGGADTQYF. Together with reference TRBV15 and TRBJ2-3, the CDR3 gives the full variable domain: DAMVIQNPRYQVTQFGKPVTLSCSQTLNHNVMYWYQQKSSQAPKLLFHYYDKDFNNEADTPDNFQSRRPNTSFCFLDIRSPGLGDTAMYLCATSRAGGADTQYFGPGTRLTVL.

The chain joins TRBV7-8 to TRBJ2-1, with D tentatively TRBD2 (5 bases). Germline CDR1 reads SGHVS; CDR2 reads FQNEAQ. The length of the CDR3 is 18 residues. The ends were cut back, 4 bases at V and 7 bases at J, with 26 bases in the middle. The DNA of the CDR3 is TGTGCCAGCAGCTCCCGAGGAGGCTACATCACTCCCAAGAATGAGCAGTTCTTC. As protein: CASSSRGGYITPKNEQFF.

The chain carries TRBV2 and TRBJ2-7; a weak D match, TRBD1 (6 bases). V was cut by 7 bases and J by 3 bases, with 13 bases left in between. In germline, CDR1 is SNHLY, CDR2 FYNNEI. CDR3 size: 13 residues. The CDR3 reads CASTRDILYEQYF. In nucleotides, the CDR3 is TGTGCCAGCACCCGGGACATCCTCTACGAGCAGTACTTC.

The rearrangement uses TRBV1 and TRBJ2-3; whether TRBD1, the table's D call, matches the DNA was not checked. TRBV1 is flagged as a pseudogene. This CDR3 has 15 amino acids. CDR3 coding DNA: TGCACCAGCAGCCCGAGACAGGGAGACACAGATACGCAGTATTTT. Residues: CTSSPRQGDTDTQYF.

CDR3 nucleotide sequence: TGCGCCAGCCGAAAGGTGGGGCGGTGGGATGAGCAGTTCTTC. The encoded protein is CASRKVGRWDEQFF. The chain has TRBV4-1 and TRBJ2-1; possibly TRBD1 for D (5 bases). The CDR3 covers 14 residues. From germline, CDR1 is MGHRA and CDR2 YSYEKL. V was pared by 8 bases and J by 8 bases, with 19 bases between.